The 10 T cell receptor beta chains in this list originate from one sample, sequenced in a study of T cells in Graves' hyperthyroidism and ophthalmopathy. RNA transcripts were the template for amplifying TCR beta CDR3 regions. The TCR CDR3 was amplified in a first-round RT-PCR using the HTBI primer set. TCRdb reprocessed the multiplex PCR reads via MiXCR and lists one record per CDR3 protein. The sample has a few hundred thousand distinct CDR3 sequences, about 16% seen once. Sample: blood. These receptors were taken from a woman in her twenties or thirties with Graves' ophthalmopathy.

Only a few counts were recorded for this clonotype. The CDR3: CSARGLAGYSPYEQYF. The DNA for the CDR3 is TGCAGTGCTAGAGGACTAGCGGGTTATAGCCCCTACGAGCAGTACTTC. This chain uses TRBV20-1 with TRBJ2-7; TRBD2 aligns across 10 bases. The CDR3 is 16 residues long. After removal of 1 base from V and 2 bases from J, the junction contained 8 bases not matched to a gene. Germline loops: CDR1 DFQATT, CDR2 SNEGSKA (reference sequence).

This clonotype was seen ten or more times. CDR3 in amino acids: CASSHPAREVPKLVTDTQYF. DNA for the CDR3: TGTGCCAGCAGCCACCCCGCCCGGGAGGTCCCCAAGCTGGTCACAGATACGCAGTATTTT. V usage is TRBV28 and J usage is TRBJ2-3; 7 bases are shared with TRBD2. From germline, CDR1 is MDHEN and CDR2 SYDVKM. The CDR3 is 20 residues long. V gave up 6 bases and J gave up 2 bases; unmatched junction bases: 23.

This clonotype has more than one count but fewer than ten. The rearrangement joins TRBV6-5 to TRBJ2-1; D may be TRBD1 (5 bases). The length of the CDR3 is 12 residues. Deletions cut 0 bases from V and 13 bases from J, with 10 bases between. CDR1 is MNHEY and CDR2 is SVGAGI in the germline V gene. The CDR3 coding sequence is TGTGCCAGCAGTTACTCGGGTGGGGCCCAGTTCTTC. The encoded protein is CASSYSGGAQFF.

There are a few counts of this clonotype. CDR3 residues: CASSLTLPGELFF. DNA of the CDR3: TGTGCCAGCAGTTTGACTTTACCCGGGGAGCTGTTTTTT. The chain is built from TRBV27 and TRBJ2-2, with no clear D. The CDR3 runs to 13 residues. CDR1 is MNHEY, CDR2 SMNVEV, per germline (reference sequence). V was trimmed by 3 bases and J by 6 bases, leaving 8 bases between them.

This clonotype was observed a few times. V and J are TRBV4-2 and TRBJ2-1; maybe TRBD2 (6 bases). V lost 0 bases and J 2 bases, leaving 11 bases between the germline ends. The CDR3 is made up of 16 amino acids. Germline loops: CDR1 LGHNA, CDR2 YNFKEQ. This chain's CDR3 is CASSQDLLAPYNEQFF. CDR3 nucleotides: TGTGCCAGCAGCCAAGATTTACTAGCACCCTACAATGAGCAGTTCTTC.

With respect to this clonotype: A read error may be the cause here, since a much bigger clone is one base away. The chain uses TRBV7-3 and TRBJ2-5; D may be TRBD1 (5 bases). CDR3 length equals 13 residues. Germline V gives CDR1 SGHTA, CDR2 FQGTGA. The CDR3 DNA is TGTGCCAGCAGCACCGACAGACAAGAGACCCAGTGCTTC. Translating gives CASSTDRQETQCF. The whole variable domain, filled in from reference TRBV7-3 and TRBJ2-5, reads GAGVSQTPSNKVTEKGKYVELRCDPISGHTALYWYRQSLGQGPEFLIYFQGTGAADDSGLPNDRFFAVRPEGSVSTLKIQRTERGDSAVYLCASSTDRQETQCFGPGTRLLVL.

This clonotype was detected a few times. The gene calls are TRBV14 and TRBJ2-3; D possibly corresponds to TRBD2 (6 bases). This CDR3 is built from 13 residues. Germline CDR1 reads SGHDN; CDR2 reads FVKESK. Between the trimmed V and J ends, which lost 0 bases and 8 bases, there was a span of 9 bases. The CDR3 reads CASSQDIGGTQYF. The CDR3 DNA reads TGTGCCAGCAGCCAAGATATCGGGGGTACGCAGTATTTT. The full variable domain, completed using reference TRBV14 and TRBJ2-3, is EAGVTQFPSHSVIEKGQTVTLRCDPISGHDNLYWYRRVMGKEIKFLLHFVKESKQDESGMPNNRFLAERTGGTYSTLKVQPAELEDSGVYFCASSQDIGGTQYFGPGTRLTVL.

The chain is built from TRBV7-9 and TRBJ2-1; D remains unclear. Deletions cut 2 bases from V and 4 bases from J, with 12 bases between. Per germline, CDR1 SEHNR and CDR2 FQNEAQ (reference sequence). The CDR3 has 15 amino acids. The CDR3 here is CASSLISTVYNEQFF. CDR3 sequence (DNA): TGTGCCAGCAGCTTAATCTCTACCGTATACAATGAGCAGTTCTTC.

The rearrangement joins TRBV3-1 to TRBJ2-3, with D possibly TRBD1 on 6 matching bases. Germline loops: CDR1 LGHDT, CDR2 YNNKEL (reference sequence). There are 14 residues in the CDR3. Trimming took 5 bases from V and 4 from J, leaving 13 bases between them. This CDR3 is CASSSQGNADTQYF. The DNA of the CDR3 is TGTGCCAGCAGCTCACAGGGTAATGCAGATACGCAGTATTTT.

This clonotype was detected ten times or more. This chain joins TRBV6-1 and TRBJ2-7; 9 nucleotides line up with TRBD1. This CDR3 comprises 15 residues. CDR1 is MNHNS, CDR2 SASEGT, per germline. J was trimmed by 1 base and V by 7 bases; bases with no gene match: 8. The CDR3 sequence: CASTELQGASYEQYF. CDR3 sequence (DNA): TGTGCCAGCACCGAATTACAGGGGGCGTCCTACGAGCAGTACTTC.